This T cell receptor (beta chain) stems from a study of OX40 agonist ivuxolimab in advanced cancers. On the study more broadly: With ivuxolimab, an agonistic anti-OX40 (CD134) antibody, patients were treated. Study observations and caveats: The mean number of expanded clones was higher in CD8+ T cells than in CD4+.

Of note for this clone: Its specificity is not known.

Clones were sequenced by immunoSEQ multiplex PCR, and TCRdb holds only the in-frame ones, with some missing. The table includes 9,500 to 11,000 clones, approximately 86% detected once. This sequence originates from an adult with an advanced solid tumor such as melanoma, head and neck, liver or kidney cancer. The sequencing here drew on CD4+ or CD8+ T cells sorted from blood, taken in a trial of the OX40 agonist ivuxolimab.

The CDR3, as DNA: TGTGCCAGCTCACCGATTAGACTAGCGGGAGGGCCCGATCGGACAGATACGCAGTATTTT. It is translated as CASSPIRLAGGPDRTDTQYF. The gene calls are TRBV18 and TRBJ2-3, with TRBD2 matching 14 bases. V gave up 3 bases and J gave up 3 bases; unmatched junction bases: 14. Germline V gene data show CDR1 as KGHSH and CDR2 as LQKENI. The CDR3 has 20 amino acids.